The 15 T cell receptor beta chains in this list originate from one sample, sequenced in a study of T cell repertoires in cytomegalovirus infection. TCRdb ran MiXCR on the reads and lists one entry per CDR3 protein. Of about 680,000 distinct CDR3 sequences listed, 24% were seen once; the top ten hold around 7.6%. Material: CD8+ T cells from PBMCs. The receptors stem from a human donor in good health (CMV status not recorded). Some clones in this sample may be carry-over from other donors' samples.

This clonotype was observed at least ten times. V usage is TRBV7-9 and J usage is TRBJ2-7, with 9 positions matching TRBD1. Trimming took 5 bases from V and 2 from J; bases not matched to a gene: 4. CDR3 length: 14 residues. The germline V gene has CDR1 SEHNR and CDR2 FQNEAQ (reference sequence). Here the CDR3 reads CASSHRDRAYEQYF. Written as DNA, the CDR3 is TGTGCCAGCAGCCACCGGGACAGGGCCTACGAGCAGTACTTC.

This clonotype was recorded many times. The rearrangement joins TRBV7-9 to TRBJ2-2; unclear D gene. Germline V lookup: CDR1 SEHNR, CDR2 FQNEAQ (reference sequence). Trimming shortened V by 8 bases and J by 0 bases, and 4 bases separated the two germline ends. The CDR3 runs to 12 residues. CDR3 protein: CASDPNTGELFF. DNA for the CDR3: TGTGCCAGCGATCCGAACACCGGGGAGCTGTTTTTT.

This clonotype showed up many times. The genes are TRBV6-5 and TRBJ2-1; maybe TRBD2 (6 bases). The CDR3 consists of 15 residues. V dropped 2 bases and J dropped 3 bases, with 11 bases sitting between them. Germline CDR1 is MNHEY and CDR2 is SVGAGI. DNA of the CDR3: TGTGCCAGCAGTTACCGGAGGGCCCGCTACAATGAGCAGTTCTTC. Encoded protein: CASSYRRARYNEQFF.

This rearrangement joins TRBV6-2 or TRBV6-3 to TRBJ2-4; no firm D call. Germline values: CDR1 MNHEY, CDR2 SVGEGT. CDR3 length: 17 amino acids. The ends were cut back, 2 bases at V and 4 bases at J, with 18 bases in the middle. Here the CDR3 reads CASSYPLSIRAKNIQYF. CDR3 DNA: TGTGCCAGCAGTTACCCCCTCAGTATAAGAGCAAAAAACATTCAGTACTTC.

This clonotype has a single count. The genes are TRBV20-1 and TRBJ2-2; D may be TRBD2 (7 bases). The germline V and J ends were trimmed by 6 bases and 5 bases, with 19 bases remaining between them. In germline, CDR1 is DFQATT, CDR2 SNEGSKA (reference sequence). This CDR3 is 15 amino acids long. CDR3 sequence reads: CSAPVGGPATGELFF. The CDR3 DNA sequence: TGCAGTGCCCCGGTGGGGGGGCCGGCGACCGGGGAGCTGTTTTTT.

This clonotype was seen ten or more times. The chain recombines TRBV7-3 with TRBJ1-1, with D perhaps matching TRBD1 (6 bases). Germline CDR1 and CDR2: SGHTA and FQGTGA. The CDR3 totals 14 residues. With 4 bases removed from V and 8 bases from J, the gap between germline ends came to 17 bases. CDR3 nucleotides: TGTGCCAGCAGCTACCCTAGGGGGGAAGGAGAAGCTTTCTTT. Encoded protein: CASSYPRGEGEAFF.

As DNA, the CDR3 is TGTGCCAGCAGCCCCGGACCCCTCCTCTACAATGAGCAGTTCTTC. Amino acids: CASSPGPLLYNEQFF. This sequence joins TRBV7-4 and TRBJ2-1; D is uncertain. The germline V and J ends were trimmed by 5 bases and 3 bases, with 14 bases remaining between them. Germline lookup yields CDR1 SGHVT and CDR2 SQSDAQ. The CDR3 has 15 amino acids. The full variable domain, rest sourced from reference TRBV7-4 and TRBJ2-1, is GAGVSQSPRYKVAKRGRDVALRCDSISGHVTLYWYRQTLGQGSEVLTYSQSDAQRDKSGRPSGRFSAERPERSVSTLKIQRTEQGDSAVYLCASSPGPLLYNEQFFGPGTRLTVL.

V and J are TRBV20-1 and TRBJ2-6, with TRBD1 identical over 10 bases. Trimming cost V 0 bases and J 0 bases; bases outside gene matches: 8. The CDR3 is made up of 19 amino acids. CDR1 DFQATT and CDR2 SNEGSKA come from the germline V gene (reference sequence). The CDR3 region is CSARDSGQGTFSGANVLTF. The DNA for the CDR3 is TGCAGTGCTAGAGACTCGGGACAGGGGACCTTCTCTGGGGCCAACGTCCTGACTTTC.

This clonotype came up a few times. This rearrangement joins TRBV29-1 to TRBJ2-2, with D possibly matching TRBD1 (6 bases). Germline CDR1 reads SQVTM; CDR2 reads ANQGSEA. V gave up 5 bases and J gave up 0 bases, with 16 bases separating them. The CDR3 consists of 16 residues. CDR3 in amino acids: CSVHQGQLANTGELFF. The CDR3 DNA sequence: TGCAGCGTTCACCAGGGGCAACTCGCGAACACCGGGGAGCTGTTTTTT.

Ten or more counts support this clonotype. The chain links TRBV25-1 to TRBJ2-5; 8 nucleotides match TRBD1. Germline CDR1 reads MGHDK; CDR2 reads SYGVNS. The CDR3 has 13 amino acids. V was clipped by 7 bases and J by 6 bases; unmatched bases: 7. The CDR3 is CASNTDRAKTQYF. The CDR3, as DNA: TGTGCCAGCAATACGGACAGGGCAAAGACCCAGTACTTC.

The chain employs TRBV2 and TRBJ2-3; maybe TRBD2 (5 bases). Trimming removed 10 bases at V and 4 bases at J, with 12 bases between. Germline CDR1 reads SNHLY; CDR2 reads FYNNEI. CDR3 length equals 12 residues. The CDR3 is CATHSGSDTQYF. The CDR3 bases are TGTGCCACCCATTCGGGGTCAGATACGCAGTATTTT.

This clonotype was picked up many times. This chain connects TRBV28 to TRBJ2-1; perhaps TRBD2 as D (5 bases). CDR1 is MDHEN and CDR2 is SYDVKM in the germline V gene. With 8 bases removed from V and 0 bases from J, the gap between germline ends came to 11 bases. There are 14 residues in the CDR3. Written as DNA, the CDR3 is TGTGCCAGCGCGGACTTGAGCTCCTACAATGAGCAGTTCTTC. Residues: CASADLSSYNEQFF. Variable domain in full (rest from reference TRBV28 and TRBJ2-1): DVKVTQSSRYLVKRTGEKVFLECVQDMDHENMFWYRQDPGLGLRLIYFSYDVKMKEKGDIPEGYSVSREKKERFSLILESASTNQTSMYLCASADLSSYNEQFFGPGTRLTVL.

The gene calls are TRBV2 and TRBJ2-1; D unresolved. Deletions cut 0 bases from V and 6 bases from J, with 9 bases between. The CDR3 sequence is 14 residues long. Germline CDR1 is SNHLY and CDR2 is FYNNEI. The CDR3 nucleotides are TGTGCCAGCAGTGAAGCGCCCTATCTCAATGAGCAGTTCTTC. Translated: CASSEAPYLNEQFF.

The J gene is TRBJ2-7, the V gene TRBV19; possibly TRBD1 for D (6 bases). The CDR3 runs 14 residues. Germline V lookup: CDR1 LNHDA, CDR2 SQIVND (reference sequence). Trimming left V 5 bases short and J 6 bases short, with 17 bases between. CDR3 protein: CASSLGRGLSEQYF. In DNA, the CDR3 is TGTGCCAGTAGTCTCGGCAGGGGTCTCAGCGAGCAGTACTTC. The whole variable domain, filled in from reference TRBV19 and TRBJ2-7, reads DGGITQSPKYLFRKEGQNVTLSCEQNLNHDAMYWYRQDPGQGLRLIYYSQIVNDFQKGDIAEGYSVSREKKESFPLTVTSAQKNPTAFYLCASSLGRGLSEQYFGPGTRLTVT.

There are a few counts of this clonotype. The V and J genes are TRBV14 and TRBJ2-2; the D is unclear. The CDR3 extends over 15 amino acids. Deletions cut 1 base from V and 4 bases from J, with 10 bases between. Germline V gene sequence: CDR1 SGHDN, CDR2 FVKESK. The CDR3 DNA is TGTGCCAGCAGCCAAGGACACGACTTCACCGGGGAGCTGTTTTTT. As protein: CASSQGHDFTGELFF.